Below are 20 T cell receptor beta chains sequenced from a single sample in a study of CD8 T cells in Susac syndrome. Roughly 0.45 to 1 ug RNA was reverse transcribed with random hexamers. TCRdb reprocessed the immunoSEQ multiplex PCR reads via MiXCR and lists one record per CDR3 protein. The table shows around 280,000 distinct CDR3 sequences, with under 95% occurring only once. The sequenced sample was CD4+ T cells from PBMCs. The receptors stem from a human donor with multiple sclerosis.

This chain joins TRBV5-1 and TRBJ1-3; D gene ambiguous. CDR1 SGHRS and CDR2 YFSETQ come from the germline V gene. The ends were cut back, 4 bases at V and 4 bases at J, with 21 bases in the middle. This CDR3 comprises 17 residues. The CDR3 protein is CASSSAGSQSAGNTIYF. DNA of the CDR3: TGCGCCAGCAGCAGCGCAGGTTCACAGTCGGCGGGAAACACCATATATTTT.

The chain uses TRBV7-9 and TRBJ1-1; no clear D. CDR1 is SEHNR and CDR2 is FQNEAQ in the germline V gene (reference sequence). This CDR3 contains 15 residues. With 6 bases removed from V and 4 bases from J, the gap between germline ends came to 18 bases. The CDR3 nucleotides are TGTGCCAGCAGGGACGTCGTAGGACCTCGCACTGAAGCTTTCTTT. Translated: CASRDVVGPRTEAFF.

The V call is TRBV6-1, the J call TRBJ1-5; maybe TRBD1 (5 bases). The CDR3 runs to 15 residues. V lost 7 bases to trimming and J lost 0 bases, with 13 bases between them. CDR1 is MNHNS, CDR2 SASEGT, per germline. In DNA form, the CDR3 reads TGTGCCAGCATGGTGACAGCTAATAGCAATCAGCCCCAGCATTTT. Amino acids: CASMVTANSNQPQHF.

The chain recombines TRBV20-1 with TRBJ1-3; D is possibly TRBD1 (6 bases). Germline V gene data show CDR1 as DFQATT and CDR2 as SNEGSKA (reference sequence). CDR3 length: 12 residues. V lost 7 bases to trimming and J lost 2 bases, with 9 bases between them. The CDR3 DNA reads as TGCAGTGGGGAGGGGGCTGGAAACACCATATATTTT. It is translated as CSGEGAGNTIYF.

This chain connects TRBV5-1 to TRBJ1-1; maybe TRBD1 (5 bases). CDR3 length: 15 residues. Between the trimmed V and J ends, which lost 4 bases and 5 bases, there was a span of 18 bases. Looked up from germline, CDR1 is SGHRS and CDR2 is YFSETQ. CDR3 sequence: CASSDAMGLRTEAFF. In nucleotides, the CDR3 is TGCGCCAGCAGCGACGCCATGGGGCTGAGGACTGAAGCTTTCTTT.

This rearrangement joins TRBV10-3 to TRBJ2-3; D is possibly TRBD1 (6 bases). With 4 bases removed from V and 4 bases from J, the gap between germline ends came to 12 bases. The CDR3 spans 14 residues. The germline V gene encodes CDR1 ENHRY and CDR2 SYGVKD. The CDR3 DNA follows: TGTGCCATCAGTGCGAGGGGGAGTCCAGATACGCAGTATTTT. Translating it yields CAISARGSPDTQYF.

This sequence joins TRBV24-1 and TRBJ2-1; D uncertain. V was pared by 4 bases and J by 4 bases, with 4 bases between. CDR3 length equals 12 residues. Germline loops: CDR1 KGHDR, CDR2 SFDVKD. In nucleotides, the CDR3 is TGTGCCACCAGTGACCTTTACAATGAGCAGTTCTTC. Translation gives CATSDLYNEQFF.

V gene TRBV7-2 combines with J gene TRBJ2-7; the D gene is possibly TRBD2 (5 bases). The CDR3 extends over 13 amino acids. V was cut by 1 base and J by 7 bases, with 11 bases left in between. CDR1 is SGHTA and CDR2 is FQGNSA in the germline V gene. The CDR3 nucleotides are TGTGCCAGCAGCTTAGAGAGGACGGGGGAGCAGTACTTC. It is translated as CASSLERTGEQYF.

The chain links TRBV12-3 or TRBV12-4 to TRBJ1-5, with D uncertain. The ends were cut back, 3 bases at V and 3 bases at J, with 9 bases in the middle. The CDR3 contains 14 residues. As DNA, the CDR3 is TGTGCCAGCAGTTTGGAGGTATCCAATCAGCCCCAGCATTTT. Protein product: CASSLEVSNQPQHF.

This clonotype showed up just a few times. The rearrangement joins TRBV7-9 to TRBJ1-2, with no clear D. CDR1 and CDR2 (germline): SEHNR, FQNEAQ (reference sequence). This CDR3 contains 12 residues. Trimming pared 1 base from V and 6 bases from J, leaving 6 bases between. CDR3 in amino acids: CASSLVGDGYTF. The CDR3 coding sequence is TGTGCCAGCAGCTTAGTTGGGGATGGCTACACCTTC.

CDR3 residues: CASTRDRDLNEQFF. For the CDR3, the DNA is TGTGCCAGCACCCGGGACAGGGACCTCAATGAGCAGTTCTTC. The chain recombines TRBV11-2 with TRBJ2-1, with 9 bases aligning to TRBD1. This CDR3 comprises 14 residues. Germline V gene data show CDR1 as SGHAT and CDR2 as FQNNGV. V dropped 7 bases and J dropped 6; count of bases not matched to a gene: 7.

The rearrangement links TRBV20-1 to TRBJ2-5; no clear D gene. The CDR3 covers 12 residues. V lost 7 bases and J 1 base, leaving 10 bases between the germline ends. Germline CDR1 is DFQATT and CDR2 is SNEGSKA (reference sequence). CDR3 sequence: CSVNGFQETQYF. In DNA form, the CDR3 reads TGCAGTGTTAACGGGTTCCAAGAGACCCAGTACTTC.

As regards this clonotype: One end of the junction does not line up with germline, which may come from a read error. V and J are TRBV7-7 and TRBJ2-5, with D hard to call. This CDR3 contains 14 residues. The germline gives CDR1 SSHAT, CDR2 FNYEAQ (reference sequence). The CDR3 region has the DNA TGTGCTAGCAGCTCAACGGCTGGTCAAGAGACCCAGTACTTC. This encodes CASSSTAGQETQYF.

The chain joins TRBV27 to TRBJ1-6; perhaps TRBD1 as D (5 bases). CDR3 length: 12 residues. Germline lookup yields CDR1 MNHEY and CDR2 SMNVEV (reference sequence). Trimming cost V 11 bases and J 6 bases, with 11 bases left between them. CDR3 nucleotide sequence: TGTGCCTCAACAGGCCCTAATTCACCCCTCCACTTT. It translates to CASTGPNSPLHF.

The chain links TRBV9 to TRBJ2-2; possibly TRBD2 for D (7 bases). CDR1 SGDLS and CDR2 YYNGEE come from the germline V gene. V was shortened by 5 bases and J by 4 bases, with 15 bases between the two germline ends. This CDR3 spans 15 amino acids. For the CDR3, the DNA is TGTGCCAGCAGTCACAGGGAGCGGGGCACCGGGGAGCTGTTTTTT. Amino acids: CASSHRERGTGELFF.

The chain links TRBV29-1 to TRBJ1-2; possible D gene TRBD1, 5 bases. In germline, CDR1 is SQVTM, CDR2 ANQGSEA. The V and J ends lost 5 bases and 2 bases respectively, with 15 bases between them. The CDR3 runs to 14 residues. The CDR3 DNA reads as TGCAGCGTTCCTAAGGGGAATGCCAACTATGGCTACACCTTC. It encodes CSVPKGNANYGYTF.

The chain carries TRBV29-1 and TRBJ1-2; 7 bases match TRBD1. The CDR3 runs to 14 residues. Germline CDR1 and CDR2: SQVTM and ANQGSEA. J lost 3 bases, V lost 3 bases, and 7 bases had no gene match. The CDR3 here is CSVDPTGPDYGYTF. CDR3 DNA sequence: TGCAGCGTTGACCCGACAGGGCCCGACTATGGCTACACCTTC.

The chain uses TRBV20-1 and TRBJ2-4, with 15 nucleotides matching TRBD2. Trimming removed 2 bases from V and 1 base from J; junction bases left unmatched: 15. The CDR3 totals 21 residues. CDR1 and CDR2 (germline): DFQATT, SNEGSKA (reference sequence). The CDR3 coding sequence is TGCAGTGCTAGAACGAGTAGAGGACTAGCGGGAGGGAGTGGGGCCAAAAACATTCAGTACTTC. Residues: CSARTSRGLAGGSGAKNIQYF.

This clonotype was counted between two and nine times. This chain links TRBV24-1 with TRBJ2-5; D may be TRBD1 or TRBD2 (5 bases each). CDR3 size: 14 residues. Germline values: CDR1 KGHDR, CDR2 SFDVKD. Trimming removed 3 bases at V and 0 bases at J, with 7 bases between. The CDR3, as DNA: TGTGCCACCAGTGATAGAGGGGACCAAGAGACCCAGTACTTC. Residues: CATSDRGDQETQYF.

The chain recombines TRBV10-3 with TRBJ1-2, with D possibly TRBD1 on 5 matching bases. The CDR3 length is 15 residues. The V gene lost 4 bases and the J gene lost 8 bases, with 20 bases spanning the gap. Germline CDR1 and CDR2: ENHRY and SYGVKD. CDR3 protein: CAISGGTKNGEGYTF. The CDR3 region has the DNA TGTGCCATCAGTGGAGGGACTAAGAATGGGGAAGGCTACACCTTC.